This record covers a single TCR beta chain. The germline V gene has CDR1 SGHNT and CDR2 YYREEE (reference sequence). The CDR3 contains 15 residues. With 3 bases removed from V and 2 bases from J, the gap between germline ends came to 14 bases. Generated by immunoSEQ multiplex PCR, the TCRdb table keeps only in-frame clones and is missing some. The sample yields about 59,000 clones, about 73% seen once. The data belong to a study of blood T cell repertoires in COVID-19. Study overall: T cells, B-cell-depleted T cells, or PBMCs provided the cDNA or gDNA that served as material.

The sequence was collected from a woman aged 70-85 years with acute or convalescent COVID-19. This chain links TRBV5-4 with TRBJ2-5; D is possibly TRBD1 (6 bases). Sequencing input: peripheral blood. This CDR3 is CASSSQGLIQETQYF. The CDR3 nucleotides are TGTGCCAGCAGCTCCCAGGGGCTCATACAAGAGACCCAGTACTTC.